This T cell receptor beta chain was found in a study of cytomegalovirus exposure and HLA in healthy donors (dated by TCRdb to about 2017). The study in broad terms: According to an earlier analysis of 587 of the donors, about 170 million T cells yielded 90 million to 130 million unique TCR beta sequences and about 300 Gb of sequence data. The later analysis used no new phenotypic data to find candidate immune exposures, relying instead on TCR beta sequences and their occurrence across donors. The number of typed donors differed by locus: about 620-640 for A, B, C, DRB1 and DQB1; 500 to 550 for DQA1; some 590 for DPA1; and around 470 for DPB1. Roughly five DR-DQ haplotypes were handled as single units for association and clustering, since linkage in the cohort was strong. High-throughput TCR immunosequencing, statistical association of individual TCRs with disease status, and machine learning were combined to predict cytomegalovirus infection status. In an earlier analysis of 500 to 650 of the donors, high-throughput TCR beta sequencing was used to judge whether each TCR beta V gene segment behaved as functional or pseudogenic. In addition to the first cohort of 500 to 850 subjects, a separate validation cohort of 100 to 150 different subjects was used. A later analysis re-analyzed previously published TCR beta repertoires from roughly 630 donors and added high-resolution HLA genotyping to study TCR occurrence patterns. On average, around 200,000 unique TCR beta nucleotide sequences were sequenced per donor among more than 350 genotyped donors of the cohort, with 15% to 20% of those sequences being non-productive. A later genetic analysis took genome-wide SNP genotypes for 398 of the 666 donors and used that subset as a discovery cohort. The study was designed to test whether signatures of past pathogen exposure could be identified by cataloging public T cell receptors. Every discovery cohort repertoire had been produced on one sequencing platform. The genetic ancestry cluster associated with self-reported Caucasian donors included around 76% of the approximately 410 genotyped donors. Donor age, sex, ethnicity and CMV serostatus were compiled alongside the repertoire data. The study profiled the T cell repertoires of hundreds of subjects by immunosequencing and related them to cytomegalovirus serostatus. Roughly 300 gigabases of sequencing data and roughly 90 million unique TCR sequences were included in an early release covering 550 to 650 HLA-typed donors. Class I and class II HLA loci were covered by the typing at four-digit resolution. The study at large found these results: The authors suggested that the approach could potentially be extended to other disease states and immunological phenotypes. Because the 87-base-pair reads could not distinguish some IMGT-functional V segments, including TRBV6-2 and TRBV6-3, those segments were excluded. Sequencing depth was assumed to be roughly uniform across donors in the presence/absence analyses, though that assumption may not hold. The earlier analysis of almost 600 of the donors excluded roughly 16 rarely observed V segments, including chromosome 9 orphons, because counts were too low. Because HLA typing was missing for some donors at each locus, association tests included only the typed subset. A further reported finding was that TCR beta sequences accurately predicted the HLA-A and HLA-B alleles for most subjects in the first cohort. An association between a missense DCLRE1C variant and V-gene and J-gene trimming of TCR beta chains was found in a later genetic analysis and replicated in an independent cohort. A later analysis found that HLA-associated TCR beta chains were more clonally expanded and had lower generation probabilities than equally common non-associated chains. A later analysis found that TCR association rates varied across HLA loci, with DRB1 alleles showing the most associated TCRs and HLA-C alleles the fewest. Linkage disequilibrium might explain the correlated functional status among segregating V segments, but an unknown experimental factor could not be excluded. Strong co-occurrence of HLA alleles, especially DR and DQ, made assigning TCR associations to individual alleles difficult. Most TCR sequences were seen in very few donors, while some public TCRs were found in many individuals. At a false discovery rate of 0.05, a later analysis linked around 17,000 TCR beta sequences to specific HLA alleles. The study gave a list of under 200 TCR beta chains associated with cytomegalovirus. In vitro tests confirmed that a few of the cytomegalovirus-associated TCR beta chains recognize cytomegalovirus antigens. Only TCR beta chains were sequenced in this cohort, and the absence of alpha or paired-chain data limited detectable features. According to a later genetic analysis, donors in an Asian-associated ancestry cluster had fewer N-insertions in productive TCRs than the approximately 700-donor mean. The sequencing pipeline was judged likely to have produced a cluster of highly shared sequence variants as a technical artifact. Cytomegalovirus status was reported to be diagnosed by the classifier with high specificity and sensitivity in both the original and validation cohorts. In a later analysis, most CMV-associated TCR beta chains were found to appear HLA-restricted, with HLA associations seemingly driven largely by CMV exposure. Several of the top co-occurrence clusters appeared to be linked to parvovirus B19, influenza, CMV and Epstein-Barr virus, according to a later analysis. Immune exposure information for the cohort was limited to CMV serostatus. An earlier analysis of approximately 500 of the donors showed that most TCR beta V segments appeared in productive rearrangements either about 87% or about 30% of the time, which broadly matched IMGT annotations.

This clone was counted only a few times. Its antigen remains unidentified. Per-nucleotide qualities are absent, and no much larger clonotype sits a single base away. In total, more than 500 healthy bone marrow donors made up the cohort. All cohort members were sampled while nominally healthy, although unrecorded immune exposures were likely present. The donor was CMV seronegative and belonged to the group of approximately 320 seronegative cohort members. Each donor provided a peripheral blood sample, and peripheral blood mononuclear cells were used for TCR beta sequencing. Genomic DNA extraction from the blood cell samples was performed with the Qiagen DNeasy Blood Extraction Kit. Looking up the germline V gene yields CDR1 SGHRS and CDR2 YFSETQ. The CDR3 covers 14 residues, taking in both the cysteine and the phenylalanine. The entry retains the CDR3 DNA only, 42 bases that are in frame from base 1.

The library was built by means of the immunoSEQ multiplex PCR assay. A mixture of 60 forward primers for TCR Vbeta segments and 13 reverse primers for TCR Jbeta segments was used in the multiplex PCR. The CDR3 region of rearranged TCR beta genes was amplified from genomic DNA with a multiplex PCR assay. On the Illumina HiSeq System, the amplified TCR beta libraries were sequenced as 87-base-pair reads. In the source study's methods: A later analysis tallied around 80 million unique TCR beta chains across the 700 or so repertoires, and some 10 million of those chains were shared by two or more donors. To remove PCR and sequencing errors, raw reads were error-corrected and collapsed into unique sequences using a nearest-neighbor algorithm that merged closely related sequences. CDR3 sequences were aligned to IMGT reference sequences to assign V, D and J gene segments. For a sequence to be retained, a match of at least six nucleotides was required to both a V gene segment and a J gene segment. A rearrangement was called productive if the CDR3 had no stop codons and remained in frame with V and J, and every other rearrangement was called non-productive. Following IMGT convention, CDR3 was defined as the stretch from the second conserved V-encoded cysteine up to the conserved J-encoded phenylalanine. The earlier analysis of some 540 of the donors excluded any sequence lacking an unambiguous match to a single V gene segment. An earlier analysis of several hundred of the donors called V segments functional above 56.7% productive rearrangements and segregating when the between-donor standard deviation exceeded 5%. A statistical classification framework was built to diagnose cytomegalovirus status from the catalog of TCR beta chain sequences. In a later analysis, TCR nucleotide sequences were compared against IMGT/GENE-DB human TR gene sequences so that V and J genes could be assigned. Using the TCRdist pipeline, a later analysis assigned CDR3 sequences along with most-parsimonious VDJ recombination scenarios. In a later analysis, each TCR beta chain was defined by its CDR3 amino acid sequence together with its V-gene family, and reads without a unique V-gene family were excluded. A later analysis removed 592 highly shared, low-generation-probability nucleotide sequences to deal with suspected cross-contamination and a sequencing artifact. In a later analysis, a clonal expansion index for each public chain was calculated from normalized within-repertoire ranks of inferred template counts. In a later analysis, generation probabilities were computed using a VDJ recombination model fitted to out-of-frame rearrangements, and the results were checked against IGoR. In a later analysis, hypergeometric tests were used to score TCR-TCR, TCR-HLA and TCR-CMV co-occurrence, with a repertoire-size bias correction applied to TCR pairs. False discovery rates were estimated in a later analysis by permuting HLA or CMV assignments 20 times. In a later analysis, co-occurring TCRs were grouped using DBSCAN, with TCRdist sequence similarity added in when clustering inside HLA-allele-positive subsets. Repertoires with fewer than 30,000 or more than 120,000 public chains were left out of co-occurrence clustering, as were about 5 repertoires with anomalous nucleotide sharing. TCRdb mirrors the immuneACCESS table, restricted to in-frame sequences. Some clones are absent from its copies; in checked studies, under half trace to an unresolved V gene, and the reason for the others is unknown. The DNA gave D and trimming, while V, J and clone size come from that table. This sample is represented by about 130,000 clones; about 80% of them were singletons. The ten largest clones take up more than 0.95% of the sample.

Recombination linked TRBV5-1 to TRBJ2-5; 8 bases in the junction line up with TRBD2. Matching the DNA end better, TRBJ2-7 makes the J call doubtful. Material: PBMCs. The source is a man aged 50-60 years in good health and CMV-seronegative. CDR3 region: CASAFSGSSYEQYF. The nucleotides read TGCGCCAGCGCCTTCAGCGGGAGTTCCTACGAGCAGTACTTC.